This TCR beta chain was captured by sequencing in a study of blood T cells in healthy people across ages. Study outcomes and limitations: It was not possible, with unsorted PBMCs, to conclusively compare naive and antigen-experienced cells.

About this clonotype: Its antigen is still unknown.

The CDR3 sequence is 15 residues long. Germline CDR1 SGDLS, CDR2 YYNGEE. The V end was cut by 0 bases, the J end by 2 bases, with 12 bases between. Healthy Caucasian individuals from Russia aged about 6 to 90 served as donors. Collection of around 9.3 milliliters of peripheral blood was performed for each donor. Extracted total RNA amounted to at least 5 micrograms for each sample. Combining a sample-barcoded 5' primer with a J-beta primer mix, a second PCR ran for about 7 to 12 cycles. TCRdb ran MiXCR on the 5' RACE reads and lists one entry per CDR3 protein. The sample carries approximately 850,000 distinct CDR3 sequences, under 55% recorded once.

The genes are TRBV9 and TRBJ2-7; D remains unclear. This TCR came from a man in his fifties or sixties in good health. The source material was blood. CDR3 nucleotides: TGTGCCAGCAGCGTAGCGGTCGGGTCCCCCTACGAGCAGTACTTC. This gives the protein CASSVAVGSPYEQYF. The variable domain in full, with the rest retrieved from reference TRBV9 and TRBJ2-7, is DSGVTQTPKHLITATGQRVTLRCSPRSGDLSVYWYQQSLDQGLQFLIQYYNGEERAKGNILERFSAQQFPDLHSELNLSSLELGDSALYFCASSVAVGSPYEQYFGPGTRLTVT.